This T cell receptor beta chain was sequenced during a study of blood T cells in healthy people across ages. Study-wide findings and caveats: The unknown donor CMV status may have confounded expanded clonotype changes. When set beside aged donors, long-lived donors presented more naive CD4+ cells and higher diversity.

Germline CDR1 is MNHNS and CDR2 is SASEGT. The CDR3 sequence is 18 residues long. V gave up 6 bases and J gave up 4 bases; unmatched junction bases: 14. PCR was performed a second time for about 7 to 11 cycles using a sample-barcoded 5' primer and a J-beta primer mix. Through a template-switch adaptor with 12 random nucleotides, each cDNA molecule received a tag. MiXCR was run by TCRdb on the 5' RACE reads, yielding one entry per CDR3 protein. The data contain over a million distinct CDR3 sequences, approximately 40% of them singletons. This clonotype was seen a handful of times. Its cognate antigen is unknown.

The sample taken for sequencing was blood. The source is a woman in her late teens or twenties in good health. The chain links TRBV6-1 to TRBJ1-6, with 8 bases identical to TRBD1. In nucleotides, the CDR3 is TGTGCCAGCAGCCGGACAGGGATTGCCAAAACTTATAATTCACCCCTCCACTTT. Translated: CASSRTGIAKTYNSPLHF.